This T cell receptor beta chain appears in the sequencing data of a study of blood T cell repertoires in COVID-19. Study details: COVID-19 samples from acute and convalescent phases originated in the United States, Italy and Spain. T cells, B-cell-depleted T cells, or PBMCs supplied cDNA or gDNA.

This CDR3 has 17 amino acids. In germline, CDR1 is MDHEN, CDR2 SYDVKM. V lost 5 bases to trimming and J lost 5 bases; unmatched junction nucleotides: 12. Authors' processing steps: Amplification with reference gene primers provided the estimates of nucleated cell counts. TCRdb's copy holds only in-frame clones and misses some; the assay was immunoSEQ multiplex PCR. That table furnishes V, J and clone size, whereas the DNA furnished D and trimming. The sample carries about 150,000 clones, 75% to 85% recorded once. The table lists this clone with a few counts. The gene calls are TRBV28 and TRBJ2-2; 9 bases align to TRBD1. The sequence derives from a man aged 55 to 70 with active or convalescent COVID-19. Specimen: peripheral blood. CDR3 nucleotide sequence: TGTGCCAGCAGTCGTCCCCGGGACAGGGTCGATACCGGGGAGCTGTTTTTT. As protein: CASSRPRDRVDTGELFF. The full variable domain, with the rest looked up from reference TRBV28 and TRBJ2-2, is DVKVTQSSRYLVKRTGEKVFLECVQDMDHENMFWYRQDPGLGLRLIYFSYDVKMKEKGDIPEGYSVSREKKERFSLILESASTNQTSMYLCASSRPRDRVDTGELFFGEGSRLTVL.